One and the same sample provided the 15 T cell receptor beta chains below, sequenced in a study of T cell responses to AZD1222 COVID-19 vaccine. Repertoires were generated with immunoSEQ multiplex PCR, while TCRdb's copy carries only in-frame clones and drops some. Of fewer than 200,000 clones in the sample, more than 70% were seen once. Sample: peripheral blood, taken 28 days after the second AZD1222 dose. These receptors all come from an adult who received the AZD1222 COVID-19 vaccine.

In this sample, this clone turned up once. In nucleotides, the CDR3 is TGTGCCAGCAGTTTAAGACAGGGTGTTCCTGGCTACACCTTC. It is translated as CASSLRQGVPGYTF. J is TRBJ1-2 and V is TRBV27; the match to TRBD1 covers 7 bases. Losses at the gene ends were 2 bases for V and 7 bases for J; bases not matched to a gene: 7. The CDR3 has 14 residues. Looked up from germline, CDR1 is MNHEY and CDR2 is SMNVEV (reference sequence).

The chain uses TRBV29-1 and TRBJ1-1; D not resolved. The CDR3 runs 13 residues. CDR1 is SQVTM and CDR2 is ANQGSEA in the germline V gene. V was clipped by 8 bases and J by 2 bases, with 15 bases between them. Written as DNA, the CDR3 is TGCAGCTCCACAACCACAGTCAACACTGAAGCTTTCTTT. It is translated as CSSTTTVNTEAFF. The full variable domain, in which reference TRBV29-1 and TRBJ1-1 provide the parts outside the CDR3, is SAVISQKPSRDICQRGTSLTIQCQVDSQVTMMFWYRQQPGQSLTLIATANQGSEATYESGFVIDKFPISRPNLTFSTLTVSNMSPEDSSIYLCSSTTTVNTEAFFGQGTRLTVV.

The genes are TRBV28 and TRBJ2-5; 10 nucleotides agree with TRBD1. Germline CDR1 MDHEN, CDR2 SYDVKM. The CDR3 loop spans 14 amino acids. Trimming removed 6 bases from V and 1 base from J; junction bases left unmatched: 2. This CDR3 reads CASRGQGSQETQYF. The CDR3 coding sequence is TGTGCCAGCAGGGGACAGGGGAGCCAAGAGACCCAGTACTTC.

Here the CDR3 DNA reads TGTGCCAGCAGAACCAATCCCGGACTAGCGGGGGGGGATGAGCAGTTCTTC. The encoded protein is CASRTNPGLAGGDEQFF. The V gene is TRBV28, the J gene TRBJ2-1; 15 bases map to TRBD2. V dropped 6 bases and J dropped 8; count of bases not matched to a gene: 11. Germline CDR1 reads MDHEN; CDR2 reads SYDVKM. CDR3 length equals 17 residues. The whole variable domain, remainder taken from reference TRBV28 and TRBJ2-1, is DVKVTQSSRYLVKRTGEKVFLECVQDMDHENMFWYRQDPGLGLRLIYFSYDVKMKEKGDIPEGYSVSREKKERFSLILESASTNQTSMYLCASRTNPGLAGGDEQFFGPGTRLTVL.

The CDR3 region is CAIRGRESYNEQFF. The CDR3 coding sequence is TGTGCCATCCGAGGGCGGGAGTCCTACAATGAGCAGTTCTTC. This chain connects TRBV10-3 to TRBJ2-1, with 7 nucleotides matching TRBD2. The CDR3 runs to 14 residues. V shed 8 bases and J 1 base; nucleotides not matched to a gene: 5. Germline values: CDR1 ENHRY, CDR2 SYGVKD.

The V gene is TRBV5-6, the J gene TRBJ2-7, with 10 bases that match TRBD1. Losses at the gene ends were 2 bases for V and 2 bases for J; bases not matched to a gene: 1. Germline V lookup: CDR1 SGHDT, CDR2 YYEEEE. The length of the CDR3 is 14 residues. As DNA, the CDR3 is TGTGCCAGCAGCTTCGGGACAGGGGCCTACGAGCAGTACTTC. It specifies CASSFGTGAYEQYF.

This sequence joins TRBV4-1 and TRBJ2-7; no firm D call. This CDR3 has 14 residues. Germline assignment: CDR1 MGHRA and CDR2 YSYEKL. Trimming pared 1 base from V and 6 bases from J, leaving 13 bases between. The CDR3 is CASSQVGFPGEQYF. The CDR3 nucleotides are TGCGCCAGCAGCCAAGTAGGATTCCCCGGCGAGCAGTACTTC.

In this sample, this clone turned up once. The V gene is TRBV28, the J gene TRBJ2-2, with no clear D. Looked up from germline, CDR1 is MDHEN and CDR2 is SYDVKM. CDR3 length: 14 residues. V was pared by 3 bases and J by 6 bases, with 11 bases between. The CDR3, as DNA: TGTGCCAGCAGTTTTAGGGCTAGACCCGGGGAGCTGTTTTTT. Protein product: CASSFRARPGELFF.

The chain links TRBV2 to TRBJ1-5, with 10 bases fitting TRBD1. From germline, CDR1 is SNHLY and CDR2 FYNNEI. The J segment lost 6 bases and the V segment lost 5 bases, leaving 7 bases of the junction unmatched. The CDR3 has 15 amino acids. The CDR3 coding sequence is TGTGCCAGCAGTCCGGACAGGGGGAGCGTTCAGCCCCAGCATTTT. Translation: CASSPDRGSVQPQHF.

CDR3 nucleotide sequence: TGTGCCAGCAGCACTGGGACAGGCCCGAGTGGTTACGAGCAGTACTTC. Amino acid sequence: CASSTGTGPSGYEQYF. This sequence joins TRBV7-2 and TRBJ2-7, with TRBD1 identical over 8 bases. Germline assignment: CDR1 SGHTA and CDR2 FQGNSA. The ends lost 5 bases at V and 4 bases at J; junction bases unmatched: 13. The CDR3 has 16 amino acids.

This chain joins TRBV19 and TRBJ2-5; TRBD2 matches at 7 bases. Germline CDR1 is LNHDA and CDR2 is SQIVND (reference sequence). Trimming took 5 bases from V and 5 from J; bases not matched to a gene: 11. The CDR3 is made up of 15 amino acids. Here the CDR3 reads CASSSAGGNFETQYF. The CDR3 DNA follows: TGTGCCAGTAGTTCCGCCGGGGGGAATTTTGAGACCCAGTACTTC.

CDR3 nucleotide sequence: TGTGCCAGCAGCAAACCGGCGTGCTTCCACAGCTCCTACAATGAGCAGTTCTTC. Encoded protein: CASSKPACFHSSYNEQFF. This chain joins TRBV21-1 and TRBJ2-1; the table names TRBD1, a call not compared with the DNA. TRBV21-1 is noted as a pseudogene. The CDR3 is 18 residues long.

A single count supports this clone. J is TRBJ2-5 and V is TRBV7-9; TRBD1 matches at 9 bases. After removal of 5 bases from V and 5 bases from J, the junction contained 9 bases not matched to a gene. CDR1 and CDR2 from the germline V gene are SEHNR and FQNEAQ (reference sequence). The CDR3 totals 15 residues. CDR3 nucleotides: TGTGCCAGCAGCCCGCTGGACAGGGGCGAGGAGACCCAGTACTTC. It encodes CASSPLDRGEETQYF. The complete variable domain, with remaining parts taken from reference TRBV7-9 and TRBJ2-5, reads DTGVSQNPRHKITKRGQNVTFRCDPISEHNRLYWYRQTLGQGPEFLTYFQNEAQLEKSRLLSDRFSAERPKGSFSTLEIQRTEQGDSAMYLCASSPLDRGEETQYFGPGTRLLVL.

The J gene is TRBJ1-1, the V gene TRBV27, with D possibly being TRBD1 (5 bases). Germline assignment: CDR1 MNHEY and CDR2 SMNVEV (reference sequence). The CDR3 consists of 15 residues. The V end lost 5 bases, the J end lost 4 bases, and 17 bases lay between the germline ends. CDR3 region: CASSIGPGVATEAFF. CDR3 coding DNA: TGTGCCAGCAGTATAGGCCCGGGGGTCGCCACTGAAGCTTTCTTT.

V is TRBV7-2 and J is TRBJ2-7; TRBD1 matches 10 bases. Per the germline V gene, CDR1 is SGHTA and CDR2 is FQGNSA. With 2 bases clipped from V and 5 bases from J, the junction kept 6 bases outside the gene matches. This CDR3 is 15 amino acids long. In nucleotides, the CDR3 is TGTGCCAGCAGCTTACCGGACAGGGGGGGACACGAGCAGTACTTC. This codes for CASSLPDRGGHEQYF.